The T cell receptor beta chain under discussion was sequenced for a study of cytomegalovirus exposure and HLA in healthy donors (dated by TCRdb to 2016 to 2017). Background on the whole study: In an earlier analysis of roughly 590 of the donors, 276 Gb of sequence data and 90 million to 130 million unique TCR beta sequences from 150 million to 200 million T cells were reported. Using immunosequencing, the study profiled T cell repertoires from 550 to 750 subjects and related those repertoires to cytomegalovirus serostatus. Five DR-DQ haplotypes were handled as single units for association and clustering, since linkage in the cohort was strong. Donor age, sex, ethnicity and CMV serostatus were collected together with the repertoire data. Approximately 330 gigabases of sequencing data and approximately 91 million unique TCR sequences made up an early release that covered over 550 HLA-typed donors. All discovery cohort repertoires had been generated on a single sequencing platform. An earlier analysis of 500 to 750 of the donors applied high-throughput TCR beta sequencing to assess whether each TCR beta V gene segment acted as functional or pseudogenic. High-throughput TCR immunosequencing, statistical association of individual TCRs with disease status, and machine learning were combined to predict cytomegalovirus infection status. A later genetic analysis took genome-wide SNP genotypes for about 55% of the 666 donors and used that subset as a discovery cohort. The genetic ancestry cluster associated with self-reported Caucasian donors included around 76% of the 398 genotyped donors. In addition to the first cohort of 666 subjects, a separate validation cohort of 130 or so different subjects was used. HLA typing covered class I and class II loci at four-digit resolution. Across under 500 genotyped donors of the cohort, an average of about 240,000 unique TCR beta nucleotide sequences per donor were sequenced, and approximately 19% of those sequences were non-productive. The study aimed to test whether cataloging public T cell receptors could reveal signatures of past pathogen exposure. The number of typed donors differed by locus: roughly 620-630 for A, B, C, DRB1 and DQB1; 522 for DQA1; 606 for DPA1; and 450 to 480 for DPB1. Rather than drawing on any new phenotypic data, the later analysis identified candidate immune exposures from TCR beta sequences and the way those sequences occurred across donors. To study patterns of TCR occurrence, a later analysis re-analyzed previously published TCR beta repertoires from 500 to 850 donors and added high-resolution HLA genotyping.

Points the paper makes about the study in general: Most CMV-associated TCR beta chains appeared to be HLA-restricted in a later analysis, and the HLA associations seemed to be driven largely by CMV exposure. A further reported finding was that TCR beta sequences accurately predicted the HLA-A and HLA-B alleles for most subjects in the first cohort. A few of the identified cytomegalovirus-associated TCR beta chains were confirmed in vitro to be specific for cytomegalovirus antigens. For the cohort, immune exposure information was limited to CMV serostatus. Broadly in line with IMGT annotations, most TCR beta V segments showed up in productive rearrangements about 87% or about 30% of the time in an earlier analysis of around 550 of the donors. The sequencing pipeline was judged likely to have produced a cluster of highly shared sequence variants as a technical artifact. Presence/absence analyses assumed roughly uniform sequencing depth across donors, an assumption that may not hold. Because counts were too low, 15 to 20 rarely observed V segments, including chromosome 9 orphons, were left out of the earlier analysis of 587 of the donors. In a later analysis, HLA-associated TCR beta chains were found to be more clonally expanded and to have lower generation probabilities than equally common non-associated chains. Only TCR beta chains were sequenced in this cohort, and the absence of alpha or paired-chain data limited detectable features. Because some donors lacked HLA typing at each locus, the association tests relied only on the typed subset. Strong co-occurrence of HLA alleles, especially DR and DQ, made assigning TCR associations to individual alleles difficult. Some IMGT-functional V segments, including TRBV6-2 and TRBV6-3, could not be told apart with the 87-base-pair reads, so those segments were excluded. A later genetic analysis associated a missense DCLRE1C variant with V-gene and J-gene trimming of TCR beta chains, and an independent cohort replicated the association. In a later analysis, TCR association rates were found to vary across HLA loci, with the most associated TCRs seen for DRB1 alleles and the fewest for HLA-C alleles. The classifier was reported to diagnose cytomegalovirus status with high specificity and sensitivity in both the original and validation cohorts. Compared with the 666-donor mean, donors in an Asian-associated ancestry cluster had fewer N-insertions in productive TCRs, according to a later genetic analysis. The authors suggested that the approach could potentially be extended to other disease states and immunological phenotypes. The study gave a list of more than 150 TCR beta chains associated with cytomegalovirus. Correlated functional status among segregating V segments might be attributable to linkage disequilibrium, but an unknown experimental factor could not be ruled out. At a false discovery rate of 0.05, a later analysis linked 15,000 to 20,000 TCR beta sequences to specific HLA alleles. In a later analysis, several top co-occurrence clusters were reported to appear linked to parvovirus B19, influenza, CMV and Epstein-Barr virus. While some public TCRs were present in many individuals, most TCR sequences turned up only very rarely across donors.

This clone appeared a single time. Its antigen is currently not known. No clone much larger than this one lies a single base away; base qualities are absent. Libraries were made using the immunoSEQ multiplex PCR assay. A mixture of 60 forward primers for TCR Vbeta segments and 13 reverse primers for TCR Jbeta segments was used in the multiplex PCR. The CDR3 region of rearranged TCR beta genes was amplified from genomic DNA with a multiplex PCR assay. On the Illumina HiSeq System, the amplified TCR beta libraries were sequenced as 87-base-pair reads. Under the source paper's analysis protocol: A later analysis counted some 74 million unique TCR beta chains across the 640 or so repertoires, and some 11 million of these chains were shared by at least two donors. Raw reads were error-corrected and collapsed into unique sequences with a nearest-neighbor algorithm that merged closely related sequences to remove PCR and sequencing errors. To assign V, D and J gene segments, CDR3 sequences were aligned to IMGT reference sequences. For a sequence to be retained, a match of at least six nucleotides to both a V gene segment and a J gene segment was required. A rearrangement counted as productive if the CDR3 had no stop codons and remained in frame with V and J, and every other rearrangement counted as non-productive. CDR3 was defined according to IMGT convention as the region running from the second conserved V-encoded cysteine to the conserved J-encoded phenylalanine. The earlier analysis of about 530 of the donors excluded any sequence lacking an unambiguous match to a single V gene segment. In an earlier analysis of a few hundred of the donors, V segments were called functional above 56.7% productive rearrangements and were called segregating when the between-donor standard deviation exceeded 5%. A statistical classification framework was built for diagnosing cytomegalovirus status from the catalog of TCR beta chain sequences. V and J gene assignment, in a later analysis, came from comparing TCR nucleotide sequences with IMGT/GENE-DB human TR gene sequences. The TCRdist pipeline was used in a later analysis to assign CDR3 sequences and most-parsimonious VDJ recombination scenarios. In a later analysis, each TCR beta chain was defined by its CDR3 amino acid sequence together with its V-gene family, and reads without a unique V-gene family were excluded. As a way to deal with suspected cross-contamination and a sequencing artifact, a later analysis dropped more than 500 nucleotide sequences that were highly shared and had low generation probability. A later analysis calculated a clonal expansion index for each public chain from normalized within-repertoire ranks of inferred template counts. In a later analysis, generation probabilities were computed with a VDJ recombination model fitted to out-of-frame rearrangements, and the resulting probabilities were checked against IGoR. In a later analysis, TCR-TCR, TCR-HLA and TCR-CMV co-occurrence was scored with hypergeometric tests, and a repertoire-size bias correction was applied to TCR pairs. False discovery rates were estimated in a later analysis by permuting HLA or CMV assignments 20 times. In a later analysis, co-occurring TCRs were grouped with DBSCAN, and TCRdist sequence similarity was added when clustering was performed within HLA-allele-positive subsets. Co-occurrence clustering excluded repertoires with fewer than 30,000 or more than 120,000 public chains, plus five with anomalous nucleotide sharing. Held by TCRdb, this immuneACCESS table contains in-frame sequences only and omits some clones. Under half of the omission traces to an unresolved V gene where checked; the cause of the rest is unknown. That table gives V, J and clone size, and the DNA gave D and trimming. The sample profile shows some 120,000 clones; roughly four fifths of them were found once. The ten biggest clones cover over 1.5% of the sample.

The CDR3, from cysteine to phenylalanine, totals 15 residues. Only CDR3 DNA remains: 45 bases, in frame from the first base. From a lookup of the germline V gene (reference sequence), CDR1 and CDR2 are MNHNY and SVGAGI. V is cut back by 6 bases and J by 2 bases, with 6 bases in the junction unmatched. In total, about 650 healthy bone marrow donors made up the cohort. All cohort members were sampled while nominally healthy, although unrecorded immune exposures were likely present. The donor was CMV seronegative and belonged to the group of several hundred seronegative cohort members. Every donor gave a peripheral blood sample, and the peripheral blood mononuclear cells from that sample were used for TCR beta sequencing. The Qiagen DNeasy Blood Extraction Kit was used to extract genomic DNA from the blood cell samples.

The receptor's source is a woman between 18 and 30 years old in good health and CMV-seronegative. Sequencing was done on a sample of PBMCs. This chain is built from TRBV6-6 and TRBJ2-5, with 10 bases matching TRBD2. The bases read TGTGCCAGCAGACCACTAGCGGGGAAACAAGAGACCCAGTACTTC. It translates as CASRPLAGKQETQYF.